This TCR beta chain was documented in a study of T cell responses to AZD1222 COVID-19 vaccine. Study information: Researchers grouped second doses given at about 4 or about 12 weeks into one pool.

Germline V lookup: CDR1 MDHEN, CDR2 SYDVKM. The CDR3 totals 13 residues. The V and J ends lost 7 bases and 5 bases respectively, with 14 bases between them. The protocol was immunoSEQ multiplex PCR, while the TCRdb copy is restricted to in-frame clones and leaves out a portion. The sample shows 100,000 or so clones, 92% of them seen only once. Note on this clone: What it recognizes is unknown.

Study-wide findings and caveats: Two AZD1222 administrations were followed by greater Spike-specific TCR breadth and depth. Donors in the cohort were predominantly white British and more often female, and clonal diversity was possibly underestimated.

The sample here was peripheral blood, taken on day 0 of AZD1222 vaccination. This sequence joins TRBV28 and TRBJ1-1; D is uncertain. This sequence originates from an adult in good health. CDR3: CASTHPPRTEAFF. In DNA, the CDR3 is TGTGCCAGCACTCACCCTCCACGAACTGAAGCTTTCTTT.